This record covers a single TCR beta chain. The V gene end was trimmed by 6 bases and the J gene end by 2 bases; junction bases not matched to a gene: 9. The CDR3 totals 16 residues. This entry belongs to a study of T-cell reconstitution after alpha-beta-depleted transplantation in children. Preparation of the TCRbeta library involved a method that used unique molecular identifiers. Each CDR3 protein is one row after TCRdb ran MiXCR on the PCR reads. The sample yields about 610,000 distinct CDR3 sequences, about 10% seen once. The sequence came from a human donor who donated a stem cell graft to a child with acute myeloid leukemia. V usage is TRBV12-3 or TRBV12-4 and J usage is TRBJ1-1; 10 nucleotides align to TRBD1. The input for sequencing was PBMCs from the stem cell graft donor, taken from the stem cell graft. The CDR3 protein is CASSSGTGVINTEAFF. The CDR3 DNA sequence: TGTGCCAGCAGCTCCGGGACAGGGGTCATTAACACTGAAGCTTTCTTT.